The 12 T cell receptor beta chains reported below all come from one sample, sequenced in a study of blood T cell repertoires in COVID-19. This table comes from immunoSEQ multiplex PCR, and its TCRdb copy is limited to in-frame clones, with some not included. The sample shows 200,000 to 250,000 clones, more than 75% of them seen only once. The sample taken for sequencing was PBMCs or T cells enriched from blood (not recorded which). Receptor source: a man aged 35-49 years who had recovered from COVID-19.

This clone was seen once. The chain uses TRBV4-2 and TRBJ1-6; perhaps TRBD1 as D (5 bases). The V and J ends lost 0 bases and 4 bases respectively, with 13 bases between them. The CDR3 is 17 residues long. Germline V lookup: CDR1 LGHNA, CDR2 YNFKEQ. DNA for the CDR3: TGTGCCAGCAGCCAAGAGATTGGGGCCGCTTATAATTCACCCCTCCACTTT. Protein sequence: CASSQEIGAAYNSPLHF.

This clone was observed a handful of times. CDR3 DNA sequence: TGCGCCAGCAGCCAAGTACAAGATACGCAGTATTTT. Translation gives CASSQVQDTQYF. The chain joins TRBV4-1 to TRBJ2-3, with D uncertain. This CDR3 region has 12 residues. The V end lost 1 base, the J end lost 5 bases, and 4 bases lay between the germline ends. Germline V gene sequence: CDR1 MGHRA, CDR2 YSYEKL.

This chain connects TRBV5-8 to TRBJ2-7; 10 positions match TRBD1. CDR1 is SGHTS, CDR2 YDEGEE, per germline. V lost 9 bases and J lost 9; bases outside the gene matches: 9. This CDR3 spans 12 amino acids. CDR3 nucleotides: TGTGCCACCGGGACAGGGGACCTATGGCAGTACTTC. It codes for CATGTGDLWQYF.

This chain joins TRBV5-6 and TRBJ1-2, with 9 nucleotides matching TRBD1. The V gene's germline CDR1 is SGHDT and CDR2 YYEEEE. Losses at the gene ends were 1 base for V and 1 base for J; bases not matched to a gene: 5. CDR3 length equals 16 residues. CDR3 protein: CASSLYLTGGNYGYTF. CDR3 bases: TGTGCCAGCAGCTTGTACTTGACAGGGGGTAACTATGGCTACACCTTC.

This clone has only one observation. The chain employs TRBV9 and TRBJ2-5; 8 bases are a match to TRBD1. The CDR3 is made up of 15 amino acids. V was clipped by 4 bases and J by 3 bases; unmatched bases: 8. Germline V lookup: CDR1 SGDLS, CDR2 YYNGEE. CDR3 loop: CASSPRGTGKETQYF. The CDR3 nucleotides are TGTGCCAGCAGCCCCAGAGGGACAGGAAAAGAGACCCAGTACTTC.

This chain connects TRBV6-5 to TRBJ1-5; the D gene is possibly TRBD1 (5 bases). With 7 bases removed from V and 5 bases from J, the gap between germline ends came to 12 bases. The germline CDR1 and CDR2 sequences are MNHEY and SVGAGI. The CDR3 spans 13 residues. In DNA form, the CDR3 reads TGTGCCAGCACCCGCGGAGGGGATCAGCCCCAGCATTTT. Residues: CASTRGGDQPQHF.

The V gene is TRBV18, the J gene TRBJ1-5; 7 bases are shared with TRBD1. CDR3 length: 15 residues. Trimming took 2 bases from V and 4 from J; bases not matched to a gene: 5. Germline CDR1 and CDR2: KGHSH and LQKENI. This CDR3 reads CASSPARGRNQPQHF. The DNA of the CDR3 is TGTGCCAGCTCACCAGCTAGGGGGCGGAATCAGCCCCAGCATTTT.

This clone was recorded at least ten times. V usage is TRBV5-4 and J usage is TRBJ2-2, with TRBD2 matching 8 bases. Looked up from germline, CDR1 is SGHNT and CDR2 is YYREEE (reference sequence). V was clipped by 8 bases and J by 2 bases; unmatched bases: 5. CDR3 length equals 14 residues. CDR3 sequence reads: CASRSGGNTGELFF. The DNA of the CDR3 is TGTGCCAGTAGAAGCGGGGGAAACACCGGGGAGCTGTTTTTT.

This clone occurred a few times. The rearrangement uses TRBV5-4 and TRBJ2-5; 11 bases agree with TRBD1. CDR1 and CDR2 (germline): SGHNT, YYREEE (reference sequence). The CDR3 has 17 amino acids. V lost 5 bases, J lost 3 bases, and 12 bases stayed unmatched. The CDR3 loop reads CASSPHPGQGDKETQYF. The CDR3 DNA reads as TGTGCCAGCAGTCCCCATCCGGGACAGGGGGACAAAGAGACCCAGTACTTC. The full variable domain, its missing parts supplied by reference TRBV5-4 and TRBJ2-5, is ETGVTQSPTHLIKTRGQQVTLRCSSQSGHNTVSWYQQALGQGPQFIFQYYREEENGRGNFPPRFSGLQFPNYSSELNVNALELDDSALYLCASSPHPGQGDKETQYFGPGTRLLVL.

The V and J genes are TRBV5-4 and TRBJ1-1, with TRBD1 as a possible D gene (6 bases). The V end lost 9 bases, the J end lost 4 bases, and 16 bases lay between the germline ends. CDR3 size: 13 residues. Germline V gives CDR1 SGHNT, CDR2 YYREEE (reference sequence). CDR3 in DNA: TGTGCCACCCAACAGGGTGTTTCCACTGAAGCTTTCTTT. Protein: CATQQGVSTEAFF. The full variable domain, in which reference TRBV5-4 and TRBJ1-1 provide the parts outside the CDR3, is ETGVTQSPTHLIKTRGQQVTLRCSSQSGHNTVSWYQQALGQGPQFIFQYYREEENGRGNFPPRFSGLQFPNYSSELNVNALELDDSALYLCATQQGVSTEAFFGQGTRLTVV.

The chain recombines TRBV9 with TRBJ2-1, with TRBD2 matching over 7 bases. From germline, CDR1 is SGDLS and CDR2 YYNGEE. V lost 0 bases to trimming and J lost 2 bases; unmatched junction nucleotides: 5. The CDR3 length is 16 residues. CDR3 in amino acids: CASSVEMAGAYNEQFF. In nucleotides, the CDR3 is TGTGCCAGCAGCGTAGAAATGGCGGGAGCCTACAATGAGCAGTTCTTC.

In regard to this clone: The same CDR3 is also encoded by other DNA sequences in this sample. This sequence joins TRBV5-1 and TRBJ2-2; the D gene is possibly TRBD2 (6 bases). Germline assignment: CDR1 SGHRS and CDR2 YFSETQ. The V and J ends lost 0 bases and 0 bases respectively, with 6 bases between them. This CDR3 is 15 amino acids long. This chain's CDR3 is CASSLAGANTGELFF. CDR3 in DNA: TGCGCCAGCAGCTTGGCGGGAGCGAACACCGGGGAGCTGTTTTTT.